One and the same sample provided the 4 T cell receptor beta chains below, sequenced in a study of CXCR3-negative and CXCR3-positive naive CD8 T cells. Whole-study results and caveats: Compared with CXCR3-negative naive cells, CXCR3-positive naive cells showed more hydrophobic TRB CDR3s.

The antigens for these receptors are not known. UMI-labeled 5' RACE yielded the TRB cDNA libraries. TCRdb reprocessed the 5' RACE reads, keeping one entry per CDR3 protein, no DNA. The sample table sets out tens of thousands of distinct CDR3 sequences. Sample: naive CXCR3+ CD8+ T cells from blood. Subset specified: CD45RO-CCR7+CD27+CD95- naive CD8+ T cells expressing CXCR3 (TNR3+). The source of these receptors is a human donor in good health. Some clones in this sample may be carry-over from other donors' samples.

The CDR3 sequence is CSVAEYLGTEAFF. The rearrangement uses TRBV29-1 and TRBJ1-1. The CDR3 length is 13 residues. CDR1 is SQVTM and CDR2 is ANQGSEA in the germline V gene.

This chain joins TRBV28 and TRBJ2-2; with no DNA, the TCRdb D assignment of TRBD2 cannot be verified. This CDR3 is built from 18 residues. CDR1 and CDR2 from the germline V gene are MDHEN and SYDVKM. This CDR3 reads CASSGPGLAGGDTGELFF.

V usage is TRBV28 and J usage is TRBJ2-7. This CDR3 region has 11 residues. The germline V gene encodes CDR1 MDHEN and CDR2 SYDVKM. CDR3 region: CASRDGYEQYF.

V and J are TRBV5-1 and TRBJ2-1; TCRdb's D gene call, TRBD2, goes unchecked for lack of DNA. Germline lookup yields CDR1 SGHRS and CDR2 YFSETQ. The CDR3 has 15 residues. The CDR3 sequence: CASKTDQLFAGEQFF.